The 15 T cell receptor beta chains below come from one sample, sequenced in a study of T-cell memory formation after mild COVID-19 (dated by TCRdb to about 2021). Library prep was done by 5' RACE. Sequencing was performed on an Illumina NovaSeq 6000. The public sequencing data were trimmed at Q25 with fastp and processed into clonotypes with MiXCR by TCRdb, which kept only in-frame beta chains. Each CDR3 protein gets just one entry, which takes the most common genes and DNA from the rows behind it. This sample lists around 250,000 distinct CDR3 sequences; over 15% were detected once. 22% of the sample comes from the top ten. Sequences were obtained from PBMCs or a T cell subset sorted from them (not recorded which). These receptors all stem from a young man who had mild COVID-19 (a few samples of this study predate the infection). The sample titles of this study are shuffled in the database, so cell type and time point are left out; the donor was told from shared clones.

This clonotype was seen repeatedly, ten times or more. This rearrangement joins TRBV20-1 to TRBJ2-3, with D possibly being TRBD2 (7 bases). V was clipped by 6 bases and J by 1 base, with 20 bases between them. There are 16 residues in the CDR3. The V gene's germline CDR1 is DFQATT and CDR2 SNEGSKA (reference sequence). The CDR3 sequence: CSAEARGGHRTDTQYF. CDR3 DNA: TGCAGTGCCGAAGCGAGGGGGGGCCACCGCACAGATACGCAGTATTTT.

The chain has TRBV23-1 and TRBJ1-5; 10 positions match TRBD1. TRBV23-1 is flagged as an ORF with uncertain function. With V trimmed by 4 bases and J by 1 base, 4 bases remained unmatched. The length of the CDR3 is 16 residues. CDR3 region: CASSPRTGGSNQPQHF. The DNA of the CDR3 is TGCGCCAGCAGTCCACGGACAGGGGGAAGCAATCAGCCCCAGCATTTT.

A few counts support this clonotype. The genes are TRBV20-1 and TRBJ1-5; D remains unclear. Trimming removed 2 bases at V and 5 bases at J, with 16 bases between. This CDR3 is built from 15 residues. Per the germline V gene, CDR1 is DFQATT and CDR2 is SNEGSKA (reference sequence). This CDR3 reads CSARSGLPPHQPQHF. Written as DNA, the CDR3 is TGCAGTGCTAGATCGGGTCTCCCACCTCATCAGCCCCAGCATTTT.

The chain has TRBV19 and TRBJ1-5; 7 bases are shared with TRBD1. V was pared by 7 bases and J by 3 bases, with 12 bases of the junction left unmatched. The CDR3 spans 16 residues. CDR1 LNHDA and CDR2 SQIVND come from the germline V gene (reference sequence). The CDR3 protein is CASMALTRGDNQPQHF. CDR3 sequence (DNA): TGTGCCAGTATGGCTTTGACCAGGGGGGACAATCAGCCCCAGCATTTT.

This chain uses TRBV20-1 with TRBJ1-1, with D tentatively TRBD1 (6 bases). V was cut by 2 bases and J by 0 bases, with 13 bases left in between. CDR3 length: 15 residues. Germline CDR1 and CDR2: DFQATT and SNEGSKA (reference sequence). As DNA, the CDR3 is TGCAGTGCTAGACAGGACAGTAAAATGAACACTGAAGCTTTCTTT. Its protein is CSARQDSKMNTEAFF.

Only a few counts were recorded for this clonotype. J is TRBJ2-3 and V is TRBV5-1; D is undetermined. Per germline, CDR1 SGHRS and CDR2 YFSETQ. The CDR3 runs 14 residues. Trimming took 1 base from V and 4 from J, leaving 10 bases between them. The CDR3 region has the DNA TGCGCCAGCAGCTTGTTCTCGTCGGCAGATACGCAGTATTTT. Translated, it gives CASSLFSSADTQYF. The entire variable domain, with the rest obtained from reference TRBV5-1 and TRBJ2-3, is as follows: KAGVTQTPRYLIKTRGQQVTLSCSPISGHRSVSWYQQTPGQGLQFLFEYFSETQRNKGNFPGRFSGRQFSNSRSEMNVSTLELGDSALYLCASSLFSSADTQYFGPGTRLTVL.

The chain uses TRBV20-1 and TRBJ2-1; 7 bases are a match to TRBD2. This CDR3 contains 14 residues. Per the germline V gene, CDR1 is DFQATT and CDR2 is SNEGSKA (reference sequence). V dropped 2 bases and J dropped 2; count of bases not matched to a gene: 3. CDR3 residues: CSARRAGAYNEQFF. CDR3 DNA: TGCAGTGCTAGAAGGGCGGGGGCCTACAATGAGCAGTTCTTC.

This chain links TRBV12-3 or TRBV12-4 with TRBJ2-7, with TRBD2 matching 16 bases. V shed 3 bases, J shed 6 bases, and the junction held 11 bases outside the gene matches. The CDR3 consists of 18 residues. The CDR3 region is CASSFAGTSGGELSEQYF. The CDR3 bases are TGTGCCAGCAGTTTCGCTGGGACTAGCGGGGGGGAGCTCTCCGAGCAGTACTTC.

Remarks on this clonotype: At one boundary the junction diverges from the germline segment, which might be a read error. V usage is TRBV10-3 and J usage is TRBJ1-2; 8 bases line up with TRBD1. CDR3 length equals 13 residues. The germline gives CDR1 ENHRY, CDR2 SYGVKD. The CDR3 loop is CAISVDRVHGYTF. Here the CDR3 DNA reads TGTGCCATCAGTGTGGACAGGGTACATGGATACACCTTC.

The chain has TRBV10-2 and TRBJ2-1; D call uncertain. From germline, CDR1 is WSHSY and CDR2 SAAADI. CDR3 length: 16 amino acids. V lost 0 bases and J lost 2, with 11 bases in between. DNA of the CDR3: TGCGCCAGCAGTGAGTCTGGGTGGGAAACCTACAATGAGCAGTTCTTC. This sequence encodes CASSESGWETYNEQFF.

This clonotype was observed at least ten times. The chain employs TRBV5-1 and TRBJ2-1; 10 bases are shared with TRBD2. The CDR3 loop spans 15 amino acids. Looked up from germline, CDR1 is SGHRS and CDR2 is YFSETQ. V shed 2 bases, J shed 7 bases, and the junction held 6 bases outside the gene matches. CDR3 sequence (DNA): TGCGCCAGCAGCTTAGCGGGGGGGCCATGGAATGAGCAGTTCTTC. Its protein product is CASSLAGGPWNEQFF.

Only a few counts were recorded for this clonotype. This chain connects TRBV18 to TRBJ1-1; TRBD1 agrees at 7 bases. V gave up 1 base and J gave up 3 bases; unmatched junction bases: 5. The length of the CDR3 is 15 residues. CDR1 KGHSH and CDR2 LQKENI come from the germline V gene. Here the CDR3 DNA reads TGTGCCAGCTCACCACGGAAGGGGGCGGACACTGAAGCTTTCTTT. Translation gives CASSPRKGADTEAFF.

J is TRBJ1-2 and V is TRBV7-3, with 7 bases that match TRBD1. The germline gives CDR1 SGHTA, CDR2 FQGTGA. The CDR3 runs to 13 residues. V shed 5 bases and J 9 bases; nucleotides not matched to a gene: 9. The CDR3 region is CASSPRQGYSYTF. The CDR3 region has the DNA TGTGCCAGCAGCCCACGACAGGGATATAGCTACACCTTC.

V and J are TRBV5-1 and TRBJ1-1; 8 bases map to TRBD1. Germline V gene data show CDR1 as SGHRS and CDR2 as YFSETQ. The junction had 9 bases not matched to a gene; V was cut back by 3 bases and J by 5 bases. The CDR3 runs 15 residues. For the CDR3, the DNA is TGCGCCAGCAGCTGGGGTCAGGGGGCGAGGACTGAAGCTTTCTTT. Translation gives CASSWGQGARTEAFF.

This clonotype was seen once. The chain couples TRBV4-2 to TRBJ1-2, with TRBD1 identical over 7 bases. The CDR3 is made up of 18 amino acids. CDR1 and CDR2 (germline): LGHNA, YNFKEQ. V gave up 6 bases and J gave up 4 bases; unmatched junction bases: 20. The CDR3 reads CASSGGAAGTENFYGYTF. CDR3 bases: TGTGCCAGCAGTGGAGGCGCCGCCGGGACAGAGAATTTCTATGGCTACACCTTC.